This T cell receptor beta chain was sequenced during a study of T cell repertoires in cytomegalovirus infection. On the study more broadly: CMV epitopes in the study were HLA-C-restricted (recently identified) and HLA-B-restricted (well studied). Public TCR beta signatures provided an indication of both CMV infection and a matching HLA type. Study-level results: Pooled public TCR beta family frequency picked out CMV carriers with the relevant HLA. Clonotype analysis showed dominance of the ex vivo response by HLA-C-restricted CMV-specific TCR beta clonotypes.

TCRdb fed the reads into MiXCR, producing one record per CDR3 protein. The profile covers about 830,000 distinct CDR3 sequences, with 32% appearing a single time and roughly 12% taken by the ten largest. As regards this clonotype: Antigen: not known.

Per the germline V gene, CDR1 is SGDLS and CDR2 is YYNGEE. This CDR3 is built from 14 residues. The V end lost 0 bases, the J end lost 9 bases, and 15 bases lay between the germline ends. The origin of this receptor is a human donor in good health (CMV status not recorded). Some clones in this sample may be carry-over from other donors' samples. The rearrangement uses TRBV9 and TRBJ1-1; D is perhaps TRBD1 (6 bases). The sequenced sample was cultured CD8+ T cells from PBMCs, obtained from culture after CMV antigen stimulation. Written as DNA, the CDR3 is TGTGCCAGCAGCGTAGCTGGGGGCAGGAGACAAGCTTTCTTT. This codes for CASSVAGGRRQAFF.